The entry that follows covers one T cell receptor beta chain sequence. The data stem from a study of OX40 agonist ivuxolimab in advanced cancers. Study-level background: Patients treated during dose escalation were battling hepatocellular carcinoma, melanoma, renal cell or head and neck cancer.

Germline V gives CDR1 SEHNR, CDR2 FQNEAQ (reference sequence). V shed 2 bases and J 4 bases; nucleotides not matched to a gene: 2. The CDR3 sequence is 15 residues long. The repertoire was sequenced with immunoSEQ multiplex PCR; TCRdb's copy has only in-frame clones and lacks some. The table records under 95,000 clones, around nine tenths of them present only once. This clonotype was sampled from an adult with an advanced solid tumor such as melanoma, head and neck, liver or kidney cancer. The chain links TRBV7-9 to TRBJ2-2, with 9 bases matching TRBD2. The sample consisted of CD4+ or CD8+ T cells sorted from blood, taken in a trial of the OX40 agonist ivuxolimab. The CDR3 bases are TGTGCCAGCAGCTTACGGCGGGGGGGCACCGGGGAGCTGTTTTTT. Translating it yields CASSLRRGGTGELFF.